Sequencing of this TCR beta chain was carried out in a study of cytomegalovirus exposure and HLA in healthy donors. General study findings and limits: What a later analysis reportedly showed was that an Asian-associated ancestry cluster had fewer N-insertions than the roughly 670-donor mean. Trimming of TCR beta V- and J-genes showed a link, identified in a later analysis, to a missense DCLRE1C variant. Donor immune exposure was known only as CMV serostatus. Rare sequences made up most TCRs, while some public TCRs were found in many donors.

As to this clone: The antigen remains unidentified.

Germline values: CDR1 SGHTS, CDR2 YDEGEE. Unmatched junction bases numbered 11, after V lost 4 bases and J lost 4 bases. The CDR3 spans 16 residues. PCR employed 60 Vbeta and 13 Jbeta primers. Assay used: immunoSEQ multiplex PCR; TCRdb lists only in-frame clones, some missing. The repertoire holds about 170,000 clones, with about 81% as singletons. The genes are TRBV5-8 and TRBJ2-5, with 9 bases fitting TRBD1. The clonotype was recovered from a woman younger than 30 in good health and CMV-seronegative. Input material: PBMCs. The CDR3 DNA reads as TGTGCCAGCAGCCAGTCGGGGACAGGGAGGGGAGAGACCCAGTACTTC. This codes for CASSQSGTGRGETQYF.